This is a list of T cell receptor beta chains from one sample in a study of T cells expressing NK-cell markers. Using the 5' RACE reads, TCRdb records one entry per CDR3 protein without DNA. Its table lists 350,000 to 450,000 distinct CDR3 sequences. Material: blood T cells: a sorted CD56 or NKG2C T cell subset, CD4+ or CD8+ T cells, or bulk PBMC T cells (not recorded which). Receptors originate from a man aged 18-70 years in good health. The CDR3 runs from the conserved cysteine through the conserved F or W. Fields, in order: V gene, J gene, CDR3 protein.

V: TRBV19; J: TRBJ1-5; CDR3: CASSGVGAGNQPQHF
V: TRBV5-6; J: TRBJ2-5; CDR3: CASSLGQGILQETQYF
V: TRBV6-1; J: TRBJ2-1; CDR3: CAIRTGVDEQFF
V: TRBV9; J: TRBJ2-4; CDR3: CASSVHDEGINIQYF
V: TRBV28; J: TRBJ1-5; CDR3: CASSSYRTGGAGQPQHF
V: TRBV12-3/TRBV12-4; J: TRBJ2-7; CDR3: CASRRGTVNDEQYF
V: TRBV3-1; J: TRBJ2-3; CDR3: CASSPRGVRQAGTDTQYF
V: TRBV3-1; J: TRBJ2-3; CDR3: CASSPYRASGGVDTQYF
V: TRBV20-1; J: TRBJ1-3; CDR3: CSARGAGSGNTIYF
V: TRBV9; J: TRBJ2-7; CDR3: CASSVGSGVSYEQYF
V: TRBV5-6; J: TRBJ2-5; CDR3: CASSFGGWAGKETQYF
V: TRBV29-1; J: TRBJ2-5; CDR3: CSGTSGPQETQYF
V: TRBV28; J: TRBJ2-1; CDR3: CASSLILDRKQFF
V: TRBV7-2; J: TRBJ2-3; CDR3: CASSLAGQGISTDTQYF
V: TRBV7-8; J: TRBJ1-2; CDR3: CASSFQGSGYTF
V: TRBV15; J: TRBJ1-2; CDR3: CATSLDGYYGYTF
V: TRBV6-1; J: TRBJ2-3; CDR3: CASNFDRGAADTQYF
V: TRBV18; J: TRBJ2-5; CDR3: CASSPRTGGGQETQYF
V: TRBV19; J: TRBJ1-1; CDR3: CASRRDRGHQYTEAFF
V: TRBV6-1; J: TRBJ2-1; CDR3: CASMKVGTGGMNEQFF